The next 3 T cell receptor beta chains were all read from a single sample in a study of breast tumors, draining lymph nodes, adjacent tissues. One entry per CDR3 protein results from TCRdb running MiXCR on the multiplex PCR reads. The sample consists of 190,000 or so distinct CDR3 sequences, roughly 29% of them appearing once. Samples came from axillary lymph nodes draining the breast cancer. The specimen was axillary lymph node tissue. These TCRs come from a female donor with breast cancer. Some clones in this sample may be carry-over from other donors' samples.

The chain carries TRBV29-1 and TRBJ2-1; 9 bases line up with TRBD2. The CDR3 is made up of 12 amino acids. The V gene end was trimmed by 8 bases and the J gene end by 8 bases; junction bases not matched to a gene: 7. Germline-derived CDR1 and CDR2 are SQVTM and ANQGSEA. The CDR3 DNA follows: TGCAGCTTTTTTGGCGGGGGGGATGAGCAGTTCTTC. Translation gives CSFFGGGDEQFF.

The rearrangement uses TRBV6-5 and TRBJ2-5; 9 bases are shared with TRBD1. This CDR3 spans 11 amino acids. Trimming removed 10 bases from V and 14 bases from J; junction bases left unmatched: 11. Germline V CDR1 and CDR2: MNHEY, SVGAGI. The CDR3 DNA sequence: TGTGCCACCGGGGGAGGGGACAGGGATTACTTC. It specifies CATGGGDRDYF.

V usage is TRBV7-2 and J usage is TRBJ1-6; D is undetermined. Germline CDR1 is SGHTA and CDR2 is FQGNSA. The CDR3 consists of 15 residues. With 5 bases removed from V and 5 bases from J, the gap between germline ends came to 13 bases. CDR3 residues: CASSRVRDHNSPLHF. The CDR3 DNA reads TGTGCCAGCAGCAGGGTCCGTGACCATAATTCACCCCTCCACTTT.